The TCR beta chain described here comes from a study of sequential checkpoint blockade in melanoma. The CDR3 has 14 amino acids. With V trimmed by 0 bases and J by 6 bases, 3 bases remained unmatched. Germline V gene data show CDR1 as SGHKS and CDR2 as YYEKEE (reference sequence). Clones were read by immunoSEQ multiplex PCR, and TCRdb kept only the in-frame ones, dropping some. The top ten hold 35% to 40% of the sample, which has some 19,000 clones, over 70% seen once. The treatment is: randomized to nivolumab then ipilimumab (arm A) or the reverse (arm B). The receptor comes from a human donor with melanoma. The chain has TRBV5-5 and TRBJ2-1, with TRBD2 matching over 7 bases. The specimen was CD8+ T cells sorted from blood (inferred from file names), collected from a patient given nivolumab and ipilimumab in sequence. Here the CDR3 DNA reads TGTGCCAGCAGCTTGGAGGGAGGGGCCAATGAGCAGTTCTTC. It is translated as CASSLEGGANEQFF.